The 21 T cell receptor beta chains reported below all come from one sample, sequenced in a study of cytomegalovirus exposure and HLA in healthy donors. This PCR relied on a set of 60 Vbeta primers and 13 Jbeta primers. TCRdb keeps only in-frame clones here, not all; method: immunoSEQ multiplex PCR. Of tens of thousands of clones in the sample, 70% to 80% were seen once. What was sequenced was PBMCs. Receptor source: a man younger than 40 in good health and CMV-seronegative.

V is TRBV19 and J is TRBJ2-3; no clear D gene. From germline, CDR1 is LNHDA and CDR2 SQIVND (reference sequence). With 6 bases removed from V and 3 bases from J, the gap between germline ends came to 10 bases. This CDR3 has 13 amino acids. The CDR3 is CASSAAVTDTQYF. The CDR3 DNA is TGTGCCAGTAGCGCGGCTGTGACAGATACGCAGTATTTT. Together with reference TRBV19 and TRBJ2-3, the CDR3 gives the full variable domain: DGGITQSPKYLFRKEGQNVTLSCEQNLNHDAMYWYRQDPGQGLRLIYYSQIVNDFQKGDIAEGYSVSREKKESFPLTVTSAQKNPTAFYLCASSAAVTDTQYFGPGTRLTVL.

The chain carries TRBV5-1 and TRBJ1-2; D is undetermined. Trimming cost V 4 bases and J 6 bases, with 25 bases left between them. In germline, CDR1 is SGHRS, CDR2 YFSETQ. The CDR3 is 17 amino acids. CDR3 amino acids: CASSLLPNKGAVDGYTF. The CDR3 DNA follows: TGCGCCAGCAGCCTGCTACCCAACAAAGGCGCGGTAGATGGCTACACCTTC. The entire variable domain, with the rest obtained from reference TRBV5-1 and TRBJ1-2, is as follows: KAGVTQTPRYLIKTRGQQVTLSCSPISGHRSVSWYQQTPGQGLQFLFEYFSETQRNKGNFPGRFSGRQFSNSRSEMNVSTLELGDSALYLCASSLLPNKGAVDGYTFGSGTRLTVV.

The CDR3: CASSLISFSLSYEQYF. For the CDR3, the DNA is TGTGCCAGCAGCTTAATTTCTTTTTCTCTTTCCTACGAGCAGTACTTC. The chain couples TRBV7-2 to TRBJ2-7, with no clear D. Germline V gene data show CDR1 as SGHTA and CDR2 as FQGNSA. This CDR3 spans 16 amino acids. Trimming took off 2 bases at V and 1 base at J, with 15 bases between the two ends.

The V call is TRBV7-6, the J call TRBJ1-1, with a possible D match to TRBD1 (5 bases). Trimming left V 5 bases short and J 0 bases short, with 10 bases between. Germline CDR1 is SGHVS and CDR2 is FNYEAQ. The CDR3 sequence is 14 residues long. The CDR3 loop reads CASSQQELNTEAFF. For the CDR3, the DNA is TGTGCCAGCAGCCAACAGGAGTTGAACACTGAAGCTTTCTTT.

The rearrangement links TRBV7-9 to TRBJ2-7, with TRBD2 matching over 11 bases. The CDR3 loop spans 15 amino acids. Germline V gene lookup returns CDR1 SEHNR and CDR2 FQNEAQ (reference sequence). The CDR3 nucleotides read TGTTCCAGCAGCTCAACTCTAGCGGGAGGCTACGAGCAGTACGTC. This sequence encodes CSSSSTLAGGYEQYV.

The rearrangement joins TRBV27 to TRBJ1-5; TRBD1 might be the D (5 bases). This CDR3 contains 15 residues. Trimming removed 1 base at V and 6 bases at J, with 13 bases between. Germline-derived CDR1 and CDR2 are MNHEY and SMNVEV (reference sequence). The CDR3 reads CASSLFAGLGQPQHF. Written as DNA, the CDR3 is TGTGCCAGCAGTTTATTCGCGGGGCTCGGTCAGCCCCAGCATTTT.

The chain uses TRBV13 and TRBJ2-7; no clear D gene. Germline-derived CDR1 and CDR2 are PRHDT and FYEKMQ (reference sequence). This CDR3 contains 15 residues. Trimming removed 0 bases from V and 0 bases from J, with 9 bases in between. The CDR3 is CASSLGDTLSYEQYF. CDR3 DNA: TGTGCCAGCAGCTTAGGAGACACCCTCTCCTACGAGCAGTACTTC.

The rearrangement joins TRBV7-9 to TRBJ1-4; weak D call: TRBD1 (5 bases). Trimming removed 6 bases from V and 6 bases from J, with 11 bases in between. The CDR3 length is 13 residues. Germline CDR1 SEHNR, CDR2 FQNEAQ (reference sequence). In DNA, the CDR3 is TGTGCCAGCAGAACAGTAGGGGATGAAAAACTGTTTTTT. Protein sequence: CASRTVGDEKLFF.

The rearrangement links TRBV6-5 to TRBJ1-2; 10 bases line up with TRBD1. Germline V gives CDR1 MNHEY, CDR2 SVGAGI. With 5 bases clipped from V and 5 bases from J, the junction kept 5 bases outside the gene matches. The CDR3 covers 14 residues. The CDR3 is CASSPTGGRYGYTF. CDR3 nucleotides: TGTGCCAGCAGTCCGACAGGGGGCCGGTATGGCTACACCTTC.

CDR3 sequence reads: CASSQDVVAGGPALYNEQFF. In DNA form, the CDR3 reads TGCGCCAGCAGCCAAGATGTGGTAGCGGGAGGGCCGGCTTTGTACAATGAGCAGTTCTTC. The chain joins TRBV4-1 to TRBJ2-1; 11 nucleotides align to TRBD2. Germline assignment: CDR1 MGHRA and CDR2 YSYEKL. The CDR3 runs to 20 residues. V lost 0 bases and J lost 4; bases outside the gene matches: 14.

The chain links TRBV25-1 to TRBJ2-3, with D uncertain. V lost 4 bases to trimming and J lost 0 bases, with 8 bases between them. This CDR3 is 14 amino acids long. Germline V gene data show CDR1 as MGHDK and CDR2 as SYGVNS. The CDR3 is CASSGWQSTDTQYF. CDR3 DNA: TGTGCCAGCAGTGGATGGCAGAGCACAGATACGCAGTATTTT.

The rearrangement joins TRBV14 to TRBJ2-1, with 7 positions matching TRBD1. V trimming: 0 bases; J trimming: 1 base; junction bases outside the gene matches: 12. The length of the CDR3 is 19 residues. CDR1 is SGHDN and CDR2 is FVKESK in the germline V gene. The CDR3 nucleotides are TGTGCCAGCAGCCAAGATGAAAGGGGACAGAGATGGTCCTACAATGAGCAGTTCTTC. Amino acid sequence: CASSQDERGQRWSYNEQFF. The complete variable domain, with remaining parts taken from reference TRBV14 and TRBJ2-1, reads EAGVTQFPSHSVIEKGQTVTLRCDPISGHDNLYWYRRVMGKEIKFLLHFVKESKQDESGMPNNRFLAERTGGTYSTLKVQPAELEDSGVYFCASSQDERGQRWSYNEQFFGPGTRLTVL.

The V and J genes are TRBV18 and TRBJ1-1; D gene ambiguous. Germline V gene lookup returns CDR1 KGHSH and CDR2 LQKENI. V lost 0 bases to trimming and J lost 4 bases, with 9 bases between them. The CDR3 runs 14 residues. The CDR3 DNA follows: TGTGCCAGCTCACCACCCGGGGTAGGCACTGAAGCTTTCTTT. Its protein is CASSPPGVGTEAFF.

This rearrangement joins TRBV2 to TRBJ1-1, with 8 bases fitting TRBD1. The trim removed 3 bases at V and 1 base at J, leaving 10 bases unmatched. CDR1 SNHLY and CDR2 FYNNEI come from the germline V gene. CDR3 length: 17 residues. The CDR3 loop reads CASSEGRGRVGNTEAFF. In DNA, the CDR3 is TGTGCCAGCAGTGAGGGCAGGGGGCGCGTTGGGAACACTGAAGCTTTCTTT.

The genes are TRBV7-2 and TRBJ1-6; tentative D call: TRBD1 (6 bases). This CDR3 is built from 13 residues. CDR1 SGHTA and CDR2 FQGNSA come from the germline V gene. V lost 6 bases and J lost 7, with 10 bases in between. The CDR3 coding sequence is TGTGCCAGCAGTTATACAGGGAATTCACCCCTCCACTTT. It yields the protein CASSYTGNSPLHF. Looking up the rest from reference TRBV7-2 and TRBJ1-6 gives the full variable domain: GAGVSQSPSNKVTEKGKDVELRCDPISGHTALYWYRQSLGQGLEFLIYFQGNSAPDKSGLPSDRFSAERTGGSVSTLTIQRTQQEDSAVYLCASSYTGNSPLHFGNGTRLTVT.

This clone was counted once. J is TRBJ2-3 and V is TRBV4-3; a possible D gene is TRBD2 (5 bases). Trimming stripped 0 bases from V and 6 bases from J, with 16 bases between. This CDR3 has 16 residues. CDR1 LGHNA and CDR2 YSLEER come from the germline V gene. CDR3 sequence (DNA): TGCGCCAGCAGCCAAGAGCCTCGCGGGCGGGCGGATACGCAGTATTTT. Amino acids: CASSQEPRGRADTQYF.

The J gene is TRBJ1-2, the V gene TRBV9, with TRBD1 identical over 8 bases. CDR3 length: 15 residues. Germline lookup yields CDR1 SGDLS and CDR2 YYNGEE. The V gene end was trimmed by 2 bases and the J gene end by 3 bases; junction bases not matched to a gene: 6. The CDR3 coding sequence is TGTGCCAGCAGCGTGGGACAGGCCGCTTACTATGGCTACACCTTC. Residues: CASSVGQAAYYGYTF. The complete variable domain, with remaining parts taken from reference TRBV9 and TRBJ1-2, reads DSGVTQTPKHLITATGQRVTLRCSPRSGDLSVYWYQQSLDQGLQFLIQYYNGEERAKGNILERFSAQQFPDLHSELNLSSLELGDSALYFCASSVGQAAYYGYTFGSGTRLTVV.

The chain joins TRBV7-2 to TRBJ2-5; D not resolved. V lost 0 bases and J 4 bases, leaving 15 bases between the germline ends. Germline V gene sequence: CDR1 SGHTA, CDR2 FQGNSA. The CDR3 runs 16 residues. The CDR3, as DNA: TGTGCCAGCAGCTTAGCGCTTGCTAGTGTCGTAGAGACCCAGTACTTC. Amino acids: CASSLALASVVETQYF.

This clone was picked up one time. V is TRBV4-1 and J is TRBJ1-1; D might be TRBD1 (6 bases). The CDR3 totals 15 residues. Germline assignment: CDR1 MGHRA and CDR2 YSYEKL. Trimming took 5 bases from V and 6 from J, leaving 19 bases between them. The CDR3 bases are TGCGCCAGCAGCTCTCGGATCGGACAGCCCGCTGAAGCTTTCTTT. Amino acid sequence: CASSSRIGQPAEAFF.

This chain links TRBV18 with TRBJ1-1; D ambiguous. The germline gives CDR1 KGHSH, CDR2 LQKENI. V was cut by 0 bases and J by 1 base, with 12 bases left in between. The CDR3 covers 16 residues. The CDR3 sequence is CASSPPSQTKNTEAFF. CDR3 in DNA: TGTGCCAGCTCACCACCGTCACAGACTAAGAACACTGAAGCTTTCTTT.

Here the CDR3 DNA reads TGTGCCAGCAGCCCCAAGGGGGGACTAGGCTACAATGAGCAGTTCTTC. Translated, it gives CASSPKGGLGYNEQFF. The V and J genes are TRBV9 and TRBJ2-1, with 8 bases identical to TRBD2. CDR3 length: 16 residues. J was trimmed by 3 bases and V by 4 bases; bases with no gene match: 9. Germline V lookup: CDR1 SGDLS, CDR2 YYNGEE.